Each of the 6 T cell receptor beta chains below was sequenced from the same sample in a study of a mutant IDH1 vaccine in newly diagnosed glioma (dated by TCRdb to the early 2020s). The time point label here, explained by the study, means: baseline, week 1 (first vaccination visit). Sample treatment or condition, as interpreted from the label and publication: pre-vaccination baseline after standard-of-care therapy. Receptor libraries were prepared by the immunoSEQ multiplex PCR assay. TCRdb provides this immuneACCESS table in a form limited to in-frame rearrangements. Some clones are lacking; in checked studies, under half of them reflect an unresolved V gene, and why the rest are absent is not known. The table for this sample lists 98,000 or so clones; 70% to 90% of them were counted only once. The top ten hold less than 0.65% of the sample. Here the sequenced sample was PBMCs, taken from a glioma patient treated with radiotherapy, temozolomide or both. All receptors come from a woman between 50 and 59 years old with glioma.

V and J are TRBV27 and TRBJ1-5; D unresolved. The CDR3 is 13 amino acids. CDR1 and CDR2 (germline): MNHEY, SMNVEV (reference sequence). Trimming removed 6 bases at V and 5 bases at J, with 11 bases between. The CDR3 region is CASSPHMDQPQHF. The CDR3 bases are TGTGCCAGCAGCCCTCATATGGATCAGCCCCAGCATTTT.

V usage is TRBV19 and J usage is TRBJ1-5, with 8 positions matching TRBD1. The germline CDR1 and CDR2 sequences are LNHDA and SQIVND (reference sequence). The CDR3 is made up of 15 amino acids. V lost 1 base and J lost 3; bases outside the gene matches: 2. The CDR3 coding sequence is TGTGCCAGTAGTATAGGACAGGGGAACAATCAGCCCCAGCATTTT. Protein product: CASSIGQGNNQPQHF. Combining the CDR3 with reference TRBV19 and TRBJ1-5 gives the whole variable domain DGGITQSPKYLFRKEGQNVTLSCEQNLNHDAMYWYRQDPGQGLRLIYYSQIVNDFQKGDIAEGYSVSREKKESFPLTVTSAQKNPTAFYLCASSIGQGNNQPQHFGDGTRLSIL.

The rearrangement links TRBV27 to TRBJ2-4; no clear D. The CDR3 loop spans 13 amino acids. V lost 2 bases to trimming and J lost 3 bases, with 5 bases between them. The germline gives CDR1 MNHEY, CDR2 SMNVEV (reference sequence). CDR3 residues: CASSLRGKNIQYF. The CDR3 DNA reads TGTGCCAGCAGTTTACGAGGCAAAAACATTCAGTACTTC.

The chain uses TRBV18 and TRBJ2-5; D not resolved. V was cut by 3 bases and J by 5 bases, with 4 bases left in between. CDR1 KGHSH and CDR2 LQKENI come from the germline V gene. The CDR3 spans 11 residues. The CDR3 is CASSPGETQYF. In DNA form, the CDR3 reads TGTGCCAGCTCACCCGGGGAGACCCAGTACTTC.

The rearrangement joins TRBV7-9 to TRBJ2-7; the D is unclear. This CDR3 spans 12 amino acids. In germline, CDR1 is SEHNR, CDR2 FQNEAQ (reference sequence). Trimming took 5 bases from V and 2 from J, leaving 7 bases between them. The CDR3 DNA reads as TGTGCCAGCAGCCCTGGGCCCTACGAGCAGTACTTC. Protein sequence: CASSPGPYEQYF.

This chain connects TRBV5-6 to TRBJ2-7, with 7 bases aligning to TRBD1. Germline CDR1 reads SGHDT; CDR2 reads YYEEEE. The CDR3 has 16 residues. V lost 4 bases and J lost 3; bases outside the gene matches: 13. In DNA, the CDR3 is TGTGCCAGCAGCCCCCCGGGACAGCTTCTAGACTACGAGCAGTACTTC. This sequence encodes CASSPPGQLLDYEQYF.